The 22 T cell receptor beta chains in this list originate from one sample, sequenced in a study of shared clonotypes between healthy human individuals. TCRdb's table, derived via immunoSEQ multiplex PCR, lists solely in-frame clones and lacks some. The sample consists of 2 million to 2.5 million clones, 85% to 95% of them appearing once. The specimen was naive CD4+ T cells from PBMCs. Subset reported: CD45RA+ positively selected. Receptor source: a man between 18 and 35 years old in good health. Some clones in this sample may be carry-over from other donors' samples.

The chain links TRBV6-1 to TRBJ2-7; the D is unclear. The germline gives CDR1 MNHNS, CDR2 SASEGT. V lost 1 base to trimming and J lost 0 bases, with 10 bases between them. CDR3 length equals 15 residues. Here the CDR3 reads CASSEGLASSYEQYF. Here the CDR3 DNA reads TGTGCCAGCAGTGAAGGCCTGGCGAGCTCCTACGAGCAGTACTTC.

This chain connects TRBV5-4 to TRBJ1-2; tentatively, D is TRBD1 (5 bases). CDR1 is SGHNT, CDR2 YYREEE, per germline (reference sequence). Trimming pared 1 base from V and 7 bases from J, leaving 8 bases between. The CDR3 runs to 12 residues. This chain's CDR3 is CASSLSGGGYTF. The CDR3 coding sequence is TGTGCCAGCAGCTTGTCGGGGGGTGGCTACACCTTC.

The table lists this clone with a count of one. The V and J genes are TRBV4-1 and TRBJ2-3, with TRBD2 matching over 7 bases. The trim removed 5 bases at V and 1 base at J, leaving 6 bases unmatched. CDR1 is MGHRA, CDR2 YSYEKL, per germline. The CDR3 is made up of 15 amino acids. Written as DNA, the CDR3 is TGCGCCAGCAGCGGGGGAGGGCCGGGCACAGATACGCAGTATTTT. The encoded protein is CASSGGGPGTDTQYF.

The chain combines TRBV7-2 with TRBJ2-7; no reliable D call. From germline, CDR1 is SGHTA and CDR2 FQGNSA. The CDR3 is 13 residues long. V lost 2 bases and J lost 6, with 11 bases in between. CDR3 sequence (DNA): TGTGCCAGCAGCTTAAGTTTTGAGCGCGAGCAGTACTTC. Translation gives CASSLSFEREQYF.

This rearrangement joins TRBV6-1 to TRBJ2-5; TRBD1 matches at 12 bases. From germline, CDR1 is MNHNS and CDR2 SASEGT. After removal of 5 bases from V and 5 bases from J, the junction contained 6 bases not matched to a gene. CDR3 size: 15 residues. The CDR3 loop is CASSRDRGREETQYF. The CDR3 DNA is TGTGCCAGCAGTAGGGACAGGGGGCGCGAGGAGACCCAGTACTTC.

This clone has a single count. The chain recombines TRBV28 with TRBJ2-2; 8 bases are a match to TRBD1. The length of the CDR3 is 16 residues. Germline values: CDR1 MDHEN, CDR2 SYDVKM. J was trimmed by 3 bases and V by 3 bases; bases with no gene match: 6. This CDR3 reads CASSLAGTGHTGELFF. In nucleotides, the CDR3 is TGTGCCAGCAGTTTGGCCGGGACAGGCCACACCGGGGAGCTGTTTTTT.

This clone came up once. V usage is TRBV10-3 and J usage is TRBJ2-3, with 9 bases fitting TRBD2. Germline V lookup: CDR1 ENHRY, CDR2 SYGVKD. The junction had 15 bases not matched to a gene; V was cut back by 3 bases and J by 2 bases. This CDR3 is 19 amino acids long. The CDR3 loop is CAISDLKAEREVYTDTQYF. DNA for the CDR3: TGTGCCATCAGTGATTTAAAAGCGGAGCGGGAGGTTTACACAGATACGCAGTATTTT.

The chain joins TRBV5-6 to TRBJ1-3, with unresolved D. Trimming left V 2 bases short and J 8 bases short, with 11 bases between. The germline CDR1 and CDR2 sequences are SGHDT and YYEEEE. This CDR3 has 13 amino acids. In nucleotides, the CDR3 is TGTGCCAGCAGCTTTGTATTTTCGGACACCATATATTTT. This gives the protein CASSFVFSDTIYF.

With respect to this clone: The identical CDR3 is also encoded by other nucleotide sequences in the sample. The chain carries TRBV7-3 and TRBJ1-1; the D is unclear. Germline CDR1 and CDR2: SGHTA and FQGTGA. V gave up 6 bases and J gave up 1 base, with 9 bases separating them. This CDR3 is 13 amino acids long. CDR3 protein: CASSQDGNTEAFF. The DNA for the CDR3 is TGTGCCAGCAGTCAGGACGGGAACACTGAAGCTTTCTTT.

This CDR3 is CASSPRRQGVNTEAFF. The CDR3 DNA is TGTGCCAGCAGTCCCCGTAGACAGGGGGTGAACACTGAAGCTTTCTTT. The chain combines TRBV6-6 with TRBJ1-1; 9 bases line up with TRBD1. CDR1 MNHNY and CDR2 SVGAGI come from the germline V gene (reference sequence). V dropped 5 bases and J dropped 0; count of bases not matched to a gene: 7. This CDR3 is 16 amino acids long.

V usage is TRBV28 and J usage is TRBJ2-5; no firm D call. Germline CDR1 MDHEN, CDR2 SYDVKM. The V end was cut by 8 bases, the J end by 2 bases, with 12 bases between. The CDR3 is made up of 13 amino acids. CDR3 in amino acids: CASGTTLQETQYF. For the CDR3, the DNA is TGTGCCAGCGGCACGACTTTGCAAGAGACCCAGTACTTC.

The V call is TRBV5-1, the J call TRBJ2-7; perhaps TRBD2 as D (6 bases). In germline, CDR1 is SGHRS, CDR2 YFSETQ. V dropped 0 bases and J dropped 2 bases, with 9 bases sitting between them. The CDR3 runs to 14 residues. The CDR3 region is CASSLVVAAYEQYF. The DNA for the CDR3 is TGCGCCAGCAGCTTGGTGGTAGCGGCCTACGAGCAGTACTTC.

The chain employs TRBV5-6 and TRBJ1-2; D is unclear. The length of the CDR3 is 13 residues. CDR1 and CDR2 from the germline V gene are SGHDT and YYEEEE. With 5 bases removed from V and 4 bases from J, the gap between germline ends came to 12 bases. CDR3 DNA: TGTGCCAGCAGTCCAGGCCCTACCTATGGCTACACCTTC. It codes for CASSPGPTYGYTF.

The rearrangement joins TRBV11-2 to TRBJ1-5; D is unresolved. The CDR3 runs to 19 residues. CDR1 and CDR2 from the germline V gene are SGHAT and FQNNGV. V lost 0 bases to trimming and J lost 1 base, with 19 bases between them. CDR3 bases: TGTGCCAGCAGCTTAGATGCTCGTTGGATGTCGGGAAGCAATCAGCCCCAGCATTTT. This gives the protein CASSLDARWMSGSNQPQHF.

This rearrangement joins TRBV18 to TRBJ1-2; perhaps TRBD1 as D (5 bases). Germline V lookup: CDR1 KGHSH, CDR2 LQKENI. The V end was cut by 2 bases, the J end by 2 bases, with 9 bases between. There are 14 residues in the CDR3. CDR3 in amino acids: CASSPSAGNYGYTF. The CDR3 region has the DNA TGTGCCAGCTCACCATCCGCAGGGAACTATGGCTACACCTTC.

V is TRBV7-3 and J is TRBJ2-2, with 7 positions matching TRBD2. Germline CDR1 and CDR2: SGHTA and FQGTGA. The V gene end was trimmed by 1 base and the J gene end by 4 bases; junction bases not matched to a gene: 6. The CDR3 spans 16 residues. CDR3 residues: CASSLSALATTGELFF. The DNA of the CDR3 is TGTGCCAGCAGCTTAAGCGCACTAGCGACCACCGGGGAGCTGTTTTTT.

DNA for the CDR3: TGTGCCAGCAGTTTACCCCTGGGGACGGACACTGAAGCTTTCTTT. Encoded protein: CASSLPLGTDTEAFF. The chain employs TRBV28 and TRBJ1-1; possible D gene TRBD1, 5 bases. The V end lost 2 bases, the J end lost 3 bases, and 13 bases lay between the germline ends. This CDR3 spans 15 amino acids. Germline CDR1 MDHEN, CDR2 SYDVKM. Based on the CDR3 plus reference TRBV28 and TRBJ1-1, the full variable domain is DVKVTQSSRYLVKRTGEKVFLECVQDMDHENMFWYRQDPGLGLRLIYFSYDVKMKEKGDIPEGYSVSREKKERFSLILESASTNQTSMYLCASSLPLGTDTEAFFGQGTRLTVV.

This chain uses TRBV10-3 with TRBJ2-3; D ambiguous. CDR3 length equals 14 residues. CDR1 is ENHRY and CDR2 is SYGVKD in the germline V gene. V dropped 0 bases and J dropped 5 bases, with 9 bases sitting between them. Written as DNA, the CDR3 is TGTGCCATCAGTGAGTCTCCCGTGAAAGATACGCAGTATTTT. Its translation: CAISESPVKDTQYF.

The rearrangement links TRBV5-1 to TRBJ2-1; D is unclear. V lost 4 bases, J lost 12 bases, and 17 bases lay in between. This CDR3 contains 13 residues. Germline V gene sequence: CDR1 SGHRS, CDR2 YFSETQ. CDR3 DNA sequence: TGCGCCAGCAGCCTTCGCAAATTCCGATGGCAGTTCTTC. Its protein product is CASSLRKFRWQFF.

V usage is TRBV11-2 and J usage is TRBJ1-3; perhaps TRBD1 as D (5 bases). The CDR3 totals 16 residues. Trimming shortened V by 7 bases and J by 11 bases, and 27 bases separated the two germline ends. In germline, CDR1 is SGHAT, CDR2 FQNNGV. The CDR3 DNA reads TGTGCCAGCACCCTAAAACTGAGGCAGCCCACGGGGGCCATATATTTT. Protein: CASTLKLRQPTGAIYF.

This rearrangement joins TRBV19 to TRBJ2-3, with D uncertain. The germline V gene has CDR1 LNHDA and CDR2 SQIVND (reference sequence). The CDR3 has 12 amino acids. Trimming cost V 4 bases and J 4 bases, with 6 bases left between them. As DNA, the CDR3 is TGTGCCAGTAGTAACGTGGCAGATACGCAGTATTTT. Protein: CASSNVADTQYF.

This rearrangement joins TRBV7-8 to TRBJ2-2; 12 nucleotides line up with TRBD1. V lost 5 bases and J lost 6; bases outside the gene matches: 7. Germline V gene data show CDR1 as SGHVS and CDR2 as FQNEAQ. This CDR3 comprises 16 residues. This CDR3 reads CASSPWGQGAAGELFF. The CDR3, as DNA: TGTGCCAGCAGCCCATGGGGACAGGGGGCGGCCGGGGAGCTGTTTTTT.